This T cell receptor (beta chain) was sequenced in a study of CD8 T cells in Susac syndrome (dated by TCRdb to the late 2010s). With regard to the full study: Repertoire sequencing was used to test whether CD8+ T cell activation and differentiation in Susac syndrome was antigen driven. The study compared CD8+ T cell repertoire clonality among approximately twelve healthy donors, around 14 Susac syndrome patients and approximately 16 multiple sclerosis patients.

RNA was extracted using the RNeasy kit, and roughly 0.5 to 1 microgram was reverse transcribed with random hexamers. The immunoSEQ multiplex PCR assay, which covers 54 Vbeta and 13 Jbeta segments, was used to amplify TCR beta CDR3 regions. Bias from PCR amplification was corrected by using a synthetic template baseline for primer optimization and for computational correction. For the original study's pipeline: Reads were assigned to V, D and J genes according to IMGT and analyzed in immunoSEQ Analyzer, with only productive sequences retained. Clonality was computed as one minus Shannon entropy normalized by log2 of the number of productive unique sequences. For each patient and control, public and private clones were evaluated among the 100 most prevalent clones. Clones were defined as Susac-specific if absent from the healthy and MS cohorts, from 900 to 1,200 published viral clones and from other ImmuneACCESS disease sequences. TCRdb cleaned the public reads at Q25 with fastp, built clones with MiXCR and kept in-frame beta chains. Rows with one shared CDR3 protein collapse into an entry with the most common genes and DNA. TCRdb, not the authors, supplied the V and J calls. This sample gives some 450,000 distinct CDR3 sequences in total; more than 80% of them show up just once. The top ten hold about 0.12% of the sample.

With regard to this clonotype: Which antigen it targets is not known. Qualities for individual bases were not recorded, and no much larger clone is one base off.

Study-wide findings and limitations: The study acknowledged that relatively few individuals were included in the TCR sequencing and HLA analysis.

The CDR3 runs 16 amino acids, cysteine and phenylalanine included. Only the CDR3 region is kept as DNA, spanning 48 bases read in frame from base 1. V loses 7 bases, J loses 3 bases, and the germline ends lie 22 bases apart. Per the germline V gene (reference sequence), SGHNT is the CDR1 and YYREEE is the CDR2. Peripheral blood CD8+ and CD4+ T cells from healthy donors, Susac syndrome patients and multiple sclerosis patients were profiled using high-throughput TCR beta sequencing. The multiple sclerosis controls were treatment-naive patients who had stable or active relapsing-remitting disease and met the revised McDonald criteria. Bulk CD8+ and CD4+ T cells were purified by magnetic negative isolation, while CD8+ TEMRA cells were enriched using FACS. Blood was collected in EDTA tubes and processed within 24 hours, with PBMCs isolated through density gradient centrifugation. PBMCs destined for TCR sequencing were cryopreserved in liquid nitrogen and later thawed in a 37 °C water bath. The sorted or isolated CD4+, CD8+ and CD8+ TEMRA cells reached a purity of at least 90%.

The chain couples TRBV5-4 to TRBJ1-2, with TRBD1 perhaps the D gene, on 5 matching bases. This sequence was found in a human donor with multiple sclerosis. Input material: CD8+ T cells from PBMCs. At the DNA level, the sequence is TGTGCCAGCTGCCGGGACGGAGGGAGTGAGTACTATGGCTACACCTTC. This is translated as CASCRDGGSEYYGYTF.